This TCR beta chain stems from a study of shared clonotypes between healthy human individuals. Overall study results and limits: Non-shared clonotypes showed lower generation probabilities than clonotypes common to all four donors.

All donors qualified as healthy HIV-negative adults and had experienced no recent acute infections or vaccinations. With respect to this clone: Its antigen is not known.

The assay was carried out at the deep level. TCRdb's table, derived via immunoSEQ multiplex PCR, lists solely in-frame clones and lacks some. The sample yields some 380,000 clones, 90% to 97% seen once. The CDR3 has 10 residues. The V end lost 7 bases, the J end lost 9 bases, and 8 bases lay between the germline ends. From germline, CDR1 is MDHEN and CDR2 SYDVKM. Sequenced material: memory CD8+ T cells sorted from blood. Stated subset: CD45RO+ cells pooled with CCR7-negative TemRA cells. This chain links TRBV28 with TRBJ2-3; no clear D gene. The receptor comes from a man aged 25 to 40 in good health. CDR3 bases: TGTGCCAGCAAATCGTCGACGCAGTATTTT. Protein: CASKSSTQYF. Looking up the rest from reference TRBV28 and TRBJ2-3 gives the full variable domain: DVKVTQSSRYLVKRTGEKVFLECVQDMDHENMFWYRQDPGLGLRLIYFSYDVKMKEKGDIPEGYSVSREKKERFSLILESASTNQTSMYLCASKSSTQYFGPGTRLTVL.